This T cell receptor (beta chain) was identified in a study of blood T cell repertoires in COVID-19. Produced via immunoSEQ multiplex PCR; TCRdb's table is partial and in-frame only. The table has about 84,000 clones, about 83% seen once. The sample taken for sequencing was peripheral blood. The TCR comes from a woman aged 80 or over with acute or convalescent COVID-19.

CDR3 protein: CASSGTGSRFADEQYF. CDR3 DNA: TGTGCCAGCAGTGGTACAGGGTCCCGGTTTGCGGACGAGCAGTACTTC. The chain uses TRBV6-1 and TRBJ2-7, with D possibly matching TRBD1 (6 bases). The germline V gene has CDR1 MNHNS and CDR2 SASEGT. The V gene lost 4 bases and the J gene lost 5 bases, with 21 bases spanning the gap. The CDR3 covers 16 residues.